This T cell receptor beta chain was observed in a study of cytomegalovirus exposure and HLA in healthy donors. Comment on this clone: Its antigen remains unidentified.

The CDR3 contains 14 residues. Per the germline V gene, CDR1 is SNHLY and CDR2 is FYNNEI. The V segment lost 4 bases and the J segment 7 bases; nucleotides outside the gene matches: 6. Study-level points and caveats: Several V segments, TRBV6-2 and TRBV6-3 among them, could not be told apart and were dropped.

PCR amplification relied on 60 Vbeta primers (plus 13 Jbeta primers). Only in-frame clones appear in the TCRdb table, and some are missing; sequencing was by immunoSEQ multiplex PCR. The top ten clones hold roughly a tenth of a sample with more than 90,000 clones, about 75% of them seen once. The source of this sequence is a man aged 50-60 years in good health and CMV-seronegative. This chain joins TRBV2 and TRBJ1-4; 7 bases align to TRBD1. The specimen sequenced was PBMCs. CDR3 amino acids: CASSAFQGGEKLFF. The CDR3 bases are TGTGCCAGCAGTGCATTCCAGGGGGGTGAAAAACTGTTTTTT.